This TCR beta chain stems from a study of post-analysis software for immune sequencing data. Sequencing libraries made from TCR beta cDNA carried unique molecular identifiers. TCRdb re-called the PCR reads through MiXCR, storing one row per CDR3 protein. This table holds under 200,000 distinct CDR3 sequences, over 25% found once. Note on this clonotype: One end of the junction does not line up with germline, which may come from a read error.

This clonotype originated in a girl under 18 with multiple sclerosis. Source material: blood.

The CDR3 reads CVSTSVGGTSYEQYF. In nucleotides, the CDR3 is TGTGTCAGCACCAGCGTGGGGGGGACCTCCTACGAGCAGTACTTC. The chain links TRBV6-2 or TRBV6-3 to TRBJ2-7; 7 positions agree with TRBD2. The CDR3 extends over 15 amino acids. Germline V gene lookup returns CDR1 MNHEY and CDR2 SVGEGT.